The following is a T cell receptor beta chain sequence with its context. Its antigen is currently unknown. V lost 5 bases and J lost 6, with 11 bases in between. This CDR3 has 12 residues. In germline, CDR1 is SGHAT, CDR2 FQDESV (reference sequence). Prepared TCR beta cDNA libraries contained unique molecular identifiers. Each batch of roughly 1 to 10 million T cells produced hundreds of thousands of cDNA molecules. From the PCR reads, TCRdb called clonotypes with MiXCR, one entry per CDR3 protein. The sample lists roughly 620,000 distinct CDR3 sequences, about 40% seen once, with 1.5% to 2% in the top ten. This record comes from a study of post-analysis software for immune sequencing data. Findings of the study overall: The five TRBV segments detected at higher frequency in patients than in controls included TRBV5-6, TRBV5-1 and TRBV20-1.

The sequence was collected from a girl aged 10-17 years with multiple sclerosis. The rearrangement uses TRBV11-1 and TRBJ2-7; D may be TRBD1 or TRBD2 (5 bases each). The sample was blood. CDR3 region: CASSLRGGEQYF. CDR3 DNA: TGTGCCAGCAGCCTGAGGGGTGGCGAGCAGTACTTC. Variable domain in full (rest from reference TRBV11-1 and TRBJ2-7): EAEVAQSPRYKITEKSQAVAFWCDPISGHATLYWYRQILGQGPELLVQFQDESVVDDSQLPKDRFSAERLKGVDSTLKIQPAELGDSAMYLCASSLRGGEQYFGPGTRLTVT.